A selection of T cell receptor beta chains follows, all from one sample in a study of breast tumors, draining lymph nodes, adjacent tissues. TCRdb ran MiXCR on the multiplex PCR reads and lists one entry per CDR3 protein. The repertoire holds around 300,000 distinct CDR3 sequences, under 35% seen once, with more than 1% in the top ten. Sequenced: axillary lymph node tissue. All receptors come from a female donor with breast cancer. Some clones in this sample may be carry-over from other donors' samples. CDR3s include the opening cysteine and the closing phenylalanine or tryptophan. Each record gives: clone size, J gene, V gene, D gene, CDR3 protein, CDR3 DNA. A D gene is named only where the DNA matches it firmly. The listing skips clone size in some rows; elsewhere it reads once, few, many or a size class.

>many|TRBJ2-7|TRBV5-6|TRBD2
CASTLAGSEQYF
TGTGCCAGCACACTAGCGGGTAGCGAGCAGTACTTC
>-|TRBJ2-5|TRBV6-2/TRBV6-3|-
CASSYTGQPQETQYF
TGTGCCAGCAGTTATACTGGACAGCCCCAAGAGACCCAGTACTTC
>many|TRBJ2-7|TRBV20-1|TRBD2
CSATVAGHEQYF
TGCAGTGCCACGGTAGCGGGGCACGAGCAGTACTTC
>few|TRBJ1-3|TRBV28|-
CASSLLGGPSGNTIYF
TGTGCCAGCAGTTTATTAGGAGGACCCTCTGGAAACACCATATATTTT
>few|TRBJ2-3|TRBV6-2/TRBV6-3|TRBD2
CASSYGLTEILAVSTDTQYF
TGTGCCAGCAGTTATGGTCTGACAGAAATACTAGCGGTGAGCACAGATACGCAGTATTTT
>many|TRBJ2-5|TRBV19|-
CASSIGERGTQYF
TGTGCCAGTAGTATTGGGGAAAGGGGGACCCAGTACTTC
>many|TRBJ2-5|TRBV14|-
CASSQRGTQETQYF
TGTGCCAGCAGCCAACGAGGCACCCAAGAGACCCAGTACTTC
>many|TRBJ2-3|TRBV11-2|TRBD2
CASSFERGVTDTQYF
TGTGCCAGCAGCTTCGAGCGGGGAGTCACAGATACGCAGTATTTT
>many|TRBJ1-5|TRBV19|TRBD1
CASSSRDRNQPQHF
TGTGCCAGTAGTTCACGGGACAGGAATCAGCCCCAGCATTTT
>many|TRBJ2-5|TRBV20-1|TRBD2
CSARWTSGIQETQYF
TGCAGTGCTAGATGGACTAGCGGGATTCAAGAGACCCAGTACTTC
>many|TRBJ2-5|TRBV18|-
CASSFGKETQYF
TGTGCCAGCTCATTCGGAAAAGAGACCCAGTACTTC
>many|TRBJ2-1|TRBV2|-
CASSEGLGVYNEQFF
TGTGCCAGCAGTGAAGGTCTGGGGGTATACAATGAGCAGTTCTTC
>many|TRBJ1-2|TRBV20-1|-
CSARDYLYGYTF
TGCAGTGCTAGAGATTACCTCTATGGCTACACCTTC
>many|TRBJ2-3|TRBV5-1|TRBD2
CASTPGLASDTQYF
TGCGCCAGCACCCCGGGACTAGCCTCAGATACGCAGTATTTT
>many|TRBJ2-7|TRBV6-5|-
CASRTTGLVSREQYF
TGTGCCAGCAGGACAACAGGGCTCGTTTCGCGAGAGCAGTACTTC
>many|TRBJ1-5|TRBV7-4|TRBD1
CASSSRTGVMSNQPQHF
TGTGCCAGCAGCTCCCGGACAGGGGTAATGAGCAATCAGCCCCAGCATTTT
>once|TRBJ2-3|TRBV24-1|TRBD2
CASSPLSSGEDTQYF
TGTGCCAGCTCACCACTTTCTAGCGGTGAAGATACGCAGTATTTT
>few|TRBJ2-7|TRBV5-1|-
CASSEGPSYEQYF
TGCGCCAGCAGCGAAGGGCCTTCCTACGAGCAGTACTTC
>-|TRBJ2-5|TRBV7-9|TRBD1
CASNSYKTGTGGVTGETQYF
TGTGCCAGCAACTCCTACAAGACCGGGACAGGGGGCGTCACCGGGGAGACCCAGTACTTC
>many|TRBJ2-3|TRBV11-2|-
CASSLARTTDTQYF
TGTGCCAGCAGCTTAGCCCGCACCACAGATACGCAGTATTTT
>few|TRBJ2-4|TRBV5-1|TRBD1
CASSLGTRTGGKNIQYF
TGCGCCAGCAGCTTGGGGACCCGGACAGGGGGCAAAAACATTCAGTACTTC
>many|TRBJ1-4|TRBV5-6|-
CASTLFGSLINEKLFF
TGTGCCTCGACGCTCTTTGGGAGTCTTATTAATGAAAAACTGTTTTTT
>-|TRBJ2-1|TRBV6-2/TRBV6-3|TRBD2
CASTGLAGGLSYNEQFF
TGTGCCAGCACCGGACTAGCGGGAGGTCTCTCCTACAATGAGCAGTTCTTC
>many|TRBJ1-6|TRBV2|TRBD1
CASSEEGTGARVGNSPLHF
TGTGCCAGCAGTGAAGAGGGAACAGGGGCCAGAGTGGGTAATTCACCCCTCCACTTT
>-|TRBJ2-4|TRBV20-1|-
CSAFFILGKTIQYF
TGCAGTGCTTTCTTCATTTTGGGCAAAACCATTCAGTACTTC
>many|TRBJ2-5|TRBV5-1|-
CASSMRQDGTQYF
TGCGCCAGCAGCATGAGACAGGACGGGACCCAGTACTTC
>-|TRBJ2-7|TRBV28|-
CASSLKGRRGYEQYF
TGTGCCAGCAGTTTGAAGGGCAGACGTGGCTACGAGCAGTACTTC
>-|TRBJ2-7|TRBV3-1|-
CASSLSPPTGPYEQYF
TGTGCCAGCAGCCTTTCCCCTCCGACAGGACCCTACGAGCAGTACTTC
>-|TRBJ1-6|TRBV6-4|TRBD1
CASRRTGSGKGSPLHF
TGTGCCAGCAGAAGGACAGGGTCAGGTAAAGGATCACCTCTCCACTTT